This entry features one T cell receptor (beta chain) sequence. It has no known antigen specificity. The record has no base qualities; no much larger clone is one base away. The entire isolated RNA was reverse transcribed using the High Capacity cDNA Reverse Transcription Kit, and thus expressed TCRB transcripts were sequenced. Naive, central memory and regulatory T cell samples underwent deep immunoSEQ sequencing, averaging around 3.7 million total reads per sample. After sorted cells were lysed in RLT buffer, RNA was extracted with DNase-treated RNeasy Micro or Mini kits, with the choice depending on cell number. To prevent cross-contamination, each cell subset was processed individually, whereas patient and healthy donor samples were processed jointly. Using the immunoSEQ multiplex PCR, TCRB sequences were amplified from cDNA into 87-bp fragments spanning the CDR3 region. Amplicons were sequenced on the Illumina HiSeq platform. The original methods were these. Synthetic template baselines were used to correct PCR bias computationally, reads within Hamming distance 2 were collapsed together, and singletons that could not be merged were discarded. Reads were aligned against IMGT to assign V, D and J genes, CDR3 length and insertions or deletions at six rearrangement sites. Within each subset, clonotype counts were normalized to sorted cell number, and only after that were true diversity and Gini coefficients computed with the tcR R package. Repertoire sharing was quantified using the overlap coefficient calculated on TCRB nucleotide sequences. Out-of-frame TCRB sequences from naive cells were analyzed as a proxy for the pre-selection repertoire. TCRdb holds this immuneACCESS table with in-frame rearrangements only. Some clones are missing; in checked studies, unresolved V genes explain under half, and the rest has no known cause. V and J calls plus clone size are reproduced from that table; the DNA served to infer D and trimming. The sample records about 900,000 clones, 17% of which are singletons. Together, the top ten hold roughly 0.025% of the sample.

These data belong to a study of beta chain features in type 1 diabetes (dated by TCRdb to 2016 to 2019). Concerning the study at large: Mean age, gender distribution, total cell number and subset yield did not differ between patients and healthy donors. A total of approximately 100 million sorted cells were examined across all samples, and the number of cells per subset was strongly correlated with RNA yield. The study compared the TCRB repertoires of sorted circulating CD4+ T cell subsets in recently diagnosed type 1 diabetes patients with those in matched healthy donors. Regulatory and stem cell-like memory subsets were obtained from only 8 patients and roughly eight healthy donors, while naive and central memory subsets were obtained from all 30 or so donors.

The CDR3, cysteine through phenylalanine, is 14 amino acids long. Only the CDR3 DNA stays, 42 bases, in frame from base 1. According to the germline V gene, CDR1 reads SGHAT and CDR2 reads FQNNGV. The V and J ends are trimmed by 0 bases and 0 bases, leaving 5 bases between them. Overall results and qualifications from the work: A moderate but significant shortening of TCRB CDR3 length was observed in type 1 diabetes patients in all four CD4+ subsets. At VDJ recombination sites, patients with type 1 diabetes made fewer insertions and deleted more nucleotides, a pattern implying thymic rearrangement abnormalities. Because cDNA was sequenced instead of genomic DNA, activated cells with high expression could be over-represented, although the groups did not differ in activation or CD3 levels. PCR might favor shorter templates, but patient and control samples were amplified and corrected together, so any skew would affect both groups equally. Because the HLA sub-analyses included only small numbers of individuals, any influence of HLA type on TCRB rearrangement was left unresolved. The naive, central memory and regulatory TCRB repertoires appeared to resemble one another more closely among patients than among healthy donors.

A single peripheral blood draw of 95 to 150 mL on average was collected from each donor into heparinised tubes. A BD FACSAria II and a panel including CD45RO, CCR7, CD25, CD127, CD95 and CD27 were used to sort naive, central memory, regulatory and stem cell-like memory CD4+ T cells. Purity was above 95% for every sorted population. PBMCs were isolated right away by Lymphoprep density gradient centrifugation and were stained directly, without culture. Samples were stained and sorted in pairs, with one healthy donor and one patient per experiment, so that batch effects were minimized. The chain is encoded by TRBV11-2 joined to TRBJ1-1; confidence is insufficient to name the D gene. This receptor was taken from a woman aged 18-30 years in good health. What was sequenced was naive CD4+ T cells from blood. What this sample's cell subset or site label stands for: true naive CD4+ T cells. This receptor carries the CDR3 CASSLDLLNTEAFF. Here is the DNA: TGTGCCAGCAGCTTAGATCTCCTGAACACTGAAGCTTTCTTT.